Each of the 5 T cell receptor beta chains below was sequenced from the same sample in a study of shared clonotypes between healthy human individuals. Produced via immunoSEQ multiplex PCR; TCRdb's table is partial and in-frame only. The sample contains 600,000 to 750,000 clones, 90% of which appear only once. What was sequenced was memory CD8+ T cells from PBMCs. Sample subset: CD45RO+ cells pooled with CCR7-negative TemRA cells. Receptors were obtained from a man aged 18 to 35 in good health. Some clones in this sample may be carry-over from other donors' samples.

This chain joins TRBV11-2 and TRBJ1-2; 7 bases map to TRBD1. CDR3 length: 16 residues. Losses at the gene ends were 0 bases for V and 7 bases for J; bases not matched to a gene: 11. Germline values: CDR1 SGHAT, CDR2 FQNNGV. The CDR3 region has the DNA TGTGCCAGCAGCTTAGAAAACGAAGACAGGGTGGGTGGCTACACCTTC. This codes for CASSLENEDRVGGYTF.

V usage is TRBV6-5 and J usage is TRBJ1-6; D gene uncertain. Germline V gene sequence: CDR1 MNHEY, CDR2 SVGAGI. The CDR3 contains 15 residues. The V end lost 5 bases, the J end lost 10 bases, and 18 bases lay between the germline ends. CDR3 DNA sequence: TGTGCCAGCAGTCCGCAGGATTTAGGAGGATCACCCCTCCACTTT. Translation gives CASSPQDLGGSPLHF.

The chain combines TRBV6-1 with TRBJ2-7, with 10 bases identical to TRBD2. This CDR3 spans 17 amino acids. Trimming cost V 1 base and J 3 bases; bases outside gene matches: 9. From germline, CDR1 is MNHNS and CDR2 SASEGT. The CDR3 coding sequence is TGTGCCAGCAGTGAAGTAAGGCTAGCGGGAGTGTACTACGAGCAGTACTTC. Translated, it gives CASSEVRLAGVYYEQYF.

The chain joins TRBV28 to TRBJ2-7; 7 bases are a match to TRBD2. CDR1 is MDHEN, CDR2 SYDVKM, per germline. Trimming at V came to 6 bases and at J to 12 bases, leaving 20 bases not matched to a gene. CDR3 length equals 15 residues. CDR3 sequence (DNA): TGTGCCAGCAGGCGCACCCTGGGGGGGGTTCCAGAGGGGTACTTC. It codes for CASRRTLGGVPEGYF.

This rearrangement joins TRBV10-3 to TRBJ2-7; TRBD1 might be the D (6 bases). Germline V gene data show CDR1 as ENHRY and CDR2 as SYGVKD. This CDR3 has 14 amino acids. V was shortened by 5 bases and J by 4 bases, with 15 bases between the two germline ends. The CDR3 bases are TGTGCCATCAGTACACAGGGATCGGGATACGAGCAGTACTTC. Translating gives CAISTQGSGYEQYF.